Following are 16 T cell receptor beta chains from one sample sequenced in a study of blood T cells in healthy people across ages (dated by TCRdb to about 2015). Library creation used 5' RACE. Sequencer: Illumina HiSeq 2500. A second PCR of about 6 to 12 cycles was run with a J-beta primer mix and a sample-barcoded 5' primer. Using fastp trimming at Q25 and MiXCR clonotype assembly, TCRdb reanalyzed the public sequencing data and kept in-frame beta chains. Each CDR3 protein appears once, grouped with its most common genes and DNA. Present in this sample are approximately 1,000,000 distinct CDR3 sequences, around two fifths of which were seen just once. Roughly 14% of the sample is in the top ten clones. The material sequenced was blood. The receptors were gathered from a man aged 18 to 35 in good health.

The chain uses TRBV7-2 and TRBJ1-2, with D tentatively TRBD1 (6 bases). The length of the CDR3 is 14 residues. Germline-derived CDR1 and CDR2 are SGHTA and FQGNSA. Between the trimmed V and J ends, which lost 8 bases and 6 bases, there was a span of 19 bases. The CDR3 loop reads CASYLLDSSDGYTF. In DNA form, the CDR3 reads TGTGCCAGCTACTTGTTGGACAGCAGCGATGGCTACACCTTC.

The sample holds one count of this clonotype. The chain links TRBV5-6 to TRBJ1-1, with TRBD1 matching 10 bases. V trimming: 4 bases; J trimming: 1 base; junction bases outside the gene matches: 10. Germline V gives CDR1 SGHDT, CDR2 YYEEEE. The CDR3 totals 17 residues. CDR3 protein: CASSPTGGVYRNTEAFF. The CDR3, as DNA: TGTGCCAGCAGCCCGACAGGGGGCGTTTATAGGAACACTGAAGCTTTCTTT.

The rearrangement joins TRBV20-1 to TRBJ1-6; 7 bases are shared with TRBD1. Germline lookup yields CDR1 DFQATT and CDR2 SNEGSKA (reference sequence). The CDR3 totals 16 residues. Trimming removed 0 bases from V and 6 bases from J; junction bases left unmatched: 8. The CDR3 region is CSARDLRGQGNSPLHF. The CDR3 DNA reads TGCAGTGCTAGAGATTTGAGGGGGCAAGGTAATTCACCCCTCCACTTT.

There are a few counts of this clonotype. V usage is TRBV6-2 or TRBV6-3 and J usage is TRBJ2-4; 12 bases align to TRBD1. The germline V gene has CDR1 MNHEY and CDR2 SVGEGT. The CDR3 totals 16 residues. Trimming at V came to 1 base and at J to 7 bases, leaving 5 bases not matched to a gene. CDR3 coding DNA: TGTGCCAGCAGTTACTTGCCGGGACAGGGGGCGAACATTCAGTACTTC. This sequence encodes CASSYLPGQGANIQYF.

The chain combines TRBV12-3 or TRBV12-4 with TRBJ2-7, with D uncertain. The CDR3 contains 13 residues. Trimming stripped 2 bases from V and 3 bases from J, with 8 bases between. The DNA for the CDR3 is TGTGCCAGCAGTTTAAGGTCGCACTACGAGCAGTACTTC. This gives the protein CASSLRSHYEQYF.

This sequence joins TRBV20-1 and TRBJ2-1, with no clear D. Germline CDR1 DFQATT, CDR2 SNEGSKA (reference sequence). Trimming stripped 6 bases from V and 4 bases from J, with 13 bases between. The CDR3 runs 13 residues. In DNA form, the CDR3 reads TGCAGTGCCCCCGGACGGCGATACAATGAGCAGTTCTTC. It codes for CSAPGRRYNEQFF.

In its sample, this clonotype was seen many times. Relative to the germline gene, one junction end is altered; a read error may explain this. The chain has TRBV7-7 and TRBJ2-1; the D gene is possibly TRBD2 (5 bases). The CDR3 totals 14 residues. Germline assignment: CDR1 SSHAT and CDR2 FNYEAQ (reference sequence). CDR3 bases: TGTGCTAGCAGCTTAGCGTGGGGAACGGGGGAGCAGTTCTTC. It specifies CASSLAWGTGEQFF.

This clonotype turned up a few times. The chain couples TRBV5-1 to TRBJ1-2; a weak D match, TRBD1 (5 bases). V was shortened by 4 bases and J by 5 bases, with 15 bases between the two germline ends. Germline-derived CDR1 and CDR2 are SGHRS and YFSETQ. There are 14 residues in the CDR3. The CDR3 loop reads CASSARESKYGYTF. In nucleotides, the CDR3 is TGCGCCAGCAGCGCCAGGGAGTCAAAGTATGGCTACACCTTC.

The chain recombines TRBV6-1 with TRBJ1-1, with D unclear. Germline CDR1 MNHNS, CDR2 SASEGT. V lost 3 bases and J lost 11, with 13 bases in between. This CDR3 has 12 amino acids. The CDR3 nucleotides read TGTGCCAGCAGTGAGACCCCGACCGAGGCTTTCTTT. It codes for CASSETPTEAFF.

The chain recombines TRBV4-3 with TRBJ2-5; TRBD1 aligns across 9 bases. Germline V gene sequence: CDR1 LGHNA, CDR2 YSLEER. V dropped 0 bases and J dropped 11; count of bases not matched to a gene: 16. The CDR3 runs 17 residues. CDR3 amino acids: CASSQDLVQGATDEQYF. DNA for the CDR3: TGCGCCAGCAGCCAAGATCTCGTACAGGGGGCTACCGATGAGCAGTACTTC.

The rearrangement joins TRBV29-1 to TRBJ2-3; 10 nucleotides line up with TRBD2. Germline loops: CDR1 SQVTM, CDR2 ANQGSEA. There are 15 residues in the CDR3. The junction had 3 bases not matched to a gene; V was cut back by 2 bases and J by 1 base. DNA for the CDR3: TGCAGCGTTGAAAAAACTAGCGGGGGCACAGATACGCAGTATTTT. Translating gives CSVEKTSGGTDTQYF.

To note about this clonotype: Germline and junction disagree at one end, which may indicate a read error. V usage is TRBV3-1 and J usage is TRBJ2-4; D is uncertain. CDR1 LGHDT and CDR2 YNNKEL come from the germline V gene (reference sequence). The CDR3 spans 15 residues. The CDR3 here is CASSQGGVAKSIQYF. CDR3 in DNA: TGTGCCAGCAGCCAAGGAGGCGTAGCCAAAAGCATTCAGTACTTC.

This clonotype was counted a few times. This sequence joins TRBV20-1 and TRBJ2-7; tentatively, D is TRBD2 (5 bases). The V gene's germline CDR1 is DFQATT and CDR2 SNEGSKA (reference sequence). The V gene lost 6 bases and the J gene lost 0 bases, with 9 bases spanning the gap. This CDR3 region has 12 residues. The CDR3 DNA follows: TGCAGTGCCTTCGGGGACTCCTACGAGCAGTACTTC. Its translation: CSAFGDSYEQYF.

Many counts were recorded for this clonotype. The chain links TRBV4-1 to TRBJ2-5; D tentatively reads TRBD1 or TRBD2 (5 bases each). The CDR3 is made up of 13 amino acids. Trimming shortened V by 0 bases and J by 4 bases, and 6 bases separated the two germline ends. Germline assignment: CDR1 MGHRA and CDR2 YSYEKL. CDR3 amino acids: CASSQDGGETQYF. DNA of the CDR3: TGCGCCAGCAGCCAAGATGGGGGAGAGACCCAGTACTTC.

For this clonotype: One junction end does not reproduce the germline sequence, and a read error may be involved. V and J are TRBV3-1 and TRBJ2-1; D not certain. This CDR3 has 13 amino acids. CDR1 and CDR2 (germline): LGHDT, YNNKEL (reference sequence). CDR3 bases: TGTGCCGGCAGCCCTTACTTAGCCAATGAACAGTTCTTC. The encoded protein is CAGSPYLANEQFF.

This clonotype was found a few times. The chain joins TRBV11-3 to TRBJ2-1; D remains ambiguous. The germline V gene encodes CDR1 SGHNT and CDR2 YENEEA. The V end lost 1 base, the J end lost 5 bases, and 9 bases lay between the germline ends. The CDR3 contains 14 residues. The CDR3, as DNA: TGTGCCAGCAGCTTAGTCCACGGAGACAATGAGCAGTTCTTC. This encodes CASSLVHGDNEQFF.